This is a list of T cell receptor beta chains from one sample in a study of Graves' ophthalmopathy and Graves' hyperthyroidism. TCRdb processed the multiplex PCR reads anew with MiXCR; each CDR3 protein has one entry. The table lists 900,000 to 1,200,000 distinct CDR3 sequences, about 38% of them singletons. The sequenced material came from peripheral blood or thyroid tissue (not recorded which). These receptors all come from an adult man with Graves' hyperthyroidism. Each CDR3 is given with its conserved first and last residue. Fields, in order: clone size, CDR3 length, V gene, D gene, J gene, CDR3 DNA, CDR3 protein. A D gene is named only where the DNA matches it firmly. A clone size is listed for some rows: how often the clone was seen (once, few, many), or a class if it is expanded.

few	15	TRBV7-2	TRBD2	TRBJ2-3	TGTGCCAGCAGCTTAGACGGGAGGGGCACAGATACGCAGTATTTT	CASSLDGRGTDTQYF
few	14	TRBV5-1	TRBD1	TRBJ2-5	TGCGCCAGCAGCTCCACGACAGGGACGGAGACCCAGTACTTC	CASSSTTGTETQYF
-	15	TRBV20-1	-	TRBJ1-2	TGCAGTGCTAGCCTCAGGACGGTTATCTGTGGTGGCTACACCTTC	CSASLRTVICGGYTF
-	16	TRBV5-4	-	TRBJ2-6	TGTGCCAGCAGCGTTGCCGGGGCTCGTGGGGCCAACGTCCTGACTTTC	CASSVAGARGANVLTF
many	13	TRBV24-1	-	TRBJ1-2	TGTGCCACCAGTGTAACAGGGAGTAGGGGCTACACCTTC	CATSVTGSRGYTF
-	14	TRBV25-1	-	TRBJ1-6	TGTGCTAGCACGGGGTGGTCCTATAATTCACCCCTCCACTTT	CASTGWSYNSPLHF
many	16	TRBV7-2	-	TRBJ2-2	TGTGCCAGCAGCTTAGCGCGAAGGGGTGGGACCGGGGAGCTGTTTTTT	CASSLARRGGTGELFF
-	15	TRBV12-3/TRBV12-4	TRBD2	TRBJ2-2	TGTGCCAGCAGTCCCGCGGGGGGGAACACCGGGGAGCTGTTTTTT	CASSPAGGNTGELFF
many	14	TRBV19	-	TRBJ2-7	TGTGCCAGTAGTACTCGACAGAGCTCCTACGAGCAGTACTTC	CASSTRQSSYEQYF
-	15	TRBV7-2	TRBD2	TRBJ2-3	TGTGCCAGCAGCTTAGGCCGACTAGCGGCAGATACGCAGTATTTT	CASSLGRLAADTQYF
-	15	TRBV20-1	-	TRBJ1-2	TGCAGTGCACCCCCCGGAGCAGGCGGTTACTATGGCTACACCTTC	CSAPPGAGGYYGYTF
-	12	TRBV7-9	-	TRBJ2-5	TGTGCCAGCAGCTTTCCGAATCAGCCCCAGTACTTC	CASSFPNQPQYF
many	16	TRBV7-2	TRBD1	TRBJ2-2	TGTGCCAGCAGCTTGCGAGACAGGGGGCTTACCGGGGAGCTGTTTTTT	CASSLRDRGLTGELFF
many	13	TRBV29-1	-	TRBJ2-6	TGCAGCGTTGAACCGACGGGGGCCAACGTCCTGACTTTC	CSVEPTGANVLTF
-	11	TRBV25-1	-	TRBJ1-2	TGTGCCATCACGGGGGACTATGGCTACACCTTC	CAITGDYGYTF
many	14	TRBV14	-	TRBJ1-2	TGTGCCAGCAGCCAAGAAGGTGGCAGCTATGGCTACACCTTC	CASSQEGGSYGYTF
-	15	TRBV12-3/TRBV12-4	-	TRBJ2-2	TGTGCCAGCAGCCAAGTAGTAAGCGTCACCGGGGAGCTGTTTTTT	CASSQVVSVTGELFF
once	16	TRBV25-1	TRBD1	TRBJ1-6	TGTGCCAGCAGTGGATTGTCGGGACAGCGAGGTTCACCCCTCCACTTT	CASSGLSGQRGSPLHF
-	21	TRBV10-2	TRBD1	TRBJ1-5	TGTGCCAGCAGTGAAGTGGGGACAGGCAGAAGGGAACCTTATGGCAATCAGCCCCAGCATTTT	CASSEVGTGRREPYGNQPQHF
-	11	TRBV24-1	-	TRBJ1-1	TGTGCCACCAGTCGGGGTGAAGAAGCTTTCTTT	CATSRGEEAFF
-	16	TRBV9	-	TRBJ1-2	TGTGCCAGCAGCGTAGAACCCCGGGGGAGAGGTAGTGGCTACACCTTC	CASSVEPRGRGSGYTF
many	12	TRBV2	-	TRBJ1-2	TGTGCCAGCGCCCGGGTGGAGTATGGCTACACCTTC	CASARVEYGYTF
-	16	TRBV9	TRBD2	TRBJ2-5	TGTGCCAGCAGCGTAGGGGCTAGCGGGAGCCAAGAGACCCAGTACTTC	CASSVGASGSQETQYF
-	16	TRBV7-2	-	TRBJ2-2	TGTGCCAGCAGCCCCCAGGGGCAGCCGAACACCGGGGAGCTGTTTTTT	CASSPQGQPNTGELFF
few	18	TRBV7-3	TRBD2	TRBJ2-2	TGTGCCAGCAGCTCCCCGGGACTAGCGGGAGGGCCCACCGGGGAGCTGTTTTTT	CASSSPGLAGGPTGELFF
-	15	TRBV7-9	TRBD1	TRBJ2-7	TGCGCCAGCAGCACGTTCACAGGGGGCCACTACGAGCAGTACTTC	CASSTFTGGHYEQYF
-	15	TRBV20-1	-	TRBJ2-7	TGCAGTGCTAGAGGGAAGGGCAAGAGCTCCTACGAGCAGTACTTC	CSARGKGKSSYEQYF
few	14	TRBV6-5	-	TRBJ1-5	TGTGCCACCACGGACAGAGTCAGCAATCAGCCCCAGCATTTT	CATTDRVSNQPQHF
-	17	TRBV10-3	-	TRBJ2-5	TGTGCCAGCAGTTTTCGGATGGTTGGCCTAGCGCAAGAGACCCAGTACTTC	CASSFRMVGLAQETQYF
-	17	TRBV12-3/TRBV12-4	TRBD1	TRBJ1-1	TGTGCCAGCCGGACCCTGACAGGGGTGGGATTGGGAACTGAAGCTTTCTTT	CASRTLTGVGLGTEAFF
few	16	TRBV7-7	TRBD2	TRBJ2-5	TGTGCCAGCAGTTTAGACCTAGCGGGGGGTGTGGAGACCCAGTACTTC	CASSLDLAGGVETQYF
many	14	TRBV9	-	TRBJ2-7	TGTGCCAGCAGCCTCGATGACACGGTTCGCGAGCAGTACTTC	CASSLDDTVREQYF
many	13	TRBV12-3/TRBV12-4	-	TRBJ1-2	TGTGCCAGCAGTTGGGAGAGACGCTATGGCTACACCTTC	CASSWERRYGYTF
few	13	TRBV12-3/TRBV12-4	TRBD1	TRBJ2-5	TGTGCCAGCAGGGGACAGGGGTTTAAGACCCAGTACTTC	CASRGQGFKTQYF
-	14	TRBV7-9	-	TRBJ1-1	TGTGCCAGCAGCCCTACGCGGGGAGAGACTGAAGCTTTCTTT	CASSPTRGETEAFF
many	15	TRBV7-2	TRBD2	TRBJ2-5	TGTGCCAGCAGCCCAACTAGCGACCTACGGGAGACCCAGTACTTC	CASSPTSDLRETQYF
few	15	TRBV7-9	-	TRBJ2-2	TGTGCCAGCAGCTTAGCGCCCCTAGCCACCGGGGAGCTGTTTTTT	CASSLAPLATGELFF
many	12	TRBV7-9	-	TRBJ1-4	TGTGCCAGCAGCTTGGTCGGAGAAAAACTGTTTTTT	CASSLVGEKLFF
-	13	TRBV20-1	TRBD1	TRBJ1-1	TGCAGTGCCGCAGGGGGCTTGAACACTGAAGCTTTCTTT	CSAAGGLNTEAFF
-	14	TRBV30	-	TRBJ1-4	TGTGCCTGGAGTAGGGGCAGGGATATCGGAAAACTGTTTTTT	CAWSRGRDIGKLFF
-	13	TRBV11-2	TRBD1	TRBJ1-4	TGTGCCAGCAGCCCCTCGCCGGCAGGGGGCCTTTTTTTT	CASSPSPAGGLFF
many	14	TRBV6-5	-	TRBJ1-1	TGTGCCAGCAGCCTTACAGGAAGAGCCACTGAAGCTTTCTTT	CASSLTGRATEAFF
-	15	TRBV5-5	-	TRBJ1-1	TGTGCCAGCAGCTTGGCCTCGGATCTGAACACTGAAGCTTTCTTT	CASSLASDLNTEAFF
-	14	TRBV20-1	-	TRBJ2-5	TGCAGTGCTAGTCCCGCAACAGGGTCAGAGACCCAGTACTTC	CSASPATGSETQYF
-	15	TRBV25-1	-	TRBJ1-6	TGTGCCATCCAGCCCCCAACAGGGAATAATTCACCCCTCCACTTT	CAIQPPTGNNSPLHF
many	13	TRBV2	-	TRBJ1-2	TGTGCCAGCGCCTTATGGGCGGGCTATGGCTACACCTTC	CASALWAGYGYTF
-	12	TRBV7-9	-	TRBJ1-1	TGTGCCAGCAGCATGACGGGGACCCGAGCTTTCTTT	CASSMTGTRAFF
many	15	TRBV5-5	TRBD1	TRBJ2-7	TGTGCCAGCAGCCTGAGGACAGGGTATACCTACGAGCAGTACTTC	CASSLRTGYTYEQYF
-	15	TRBV12-3/TRBV12-4	TRBD1	TRBJ1-4	TGTGCCAGCAGTTCCACAGGGGGCTTGGATGAAAAACTGTTTTTT	CASSSTGGLDEKLFF
many	12	TRBV5-8	-	TRBJ2-7	TGTGCCAGCAGCTTGGATCGGACGGAGCAGTACTTC	CASSLDRTEQYF
few	15	TRBV5-6	TRBD1	TRBJ1-4	TGTGCCAGCAGCTTTTTCAGGACAGGGAATGAAAAACTGTTTTTT	CASSFFRTGNEKLFF
many	14	TRBV25-1	-	TRBJ1-5	TGTGCCAGCAGTGACTCCGCTCAGGGTAACGCCCAGCATTTT	CASSDSAQGNAQHF
-	17	TRBV20-1	TRBD2	TRBJ2-7	TGCAGTGCCCAAGTCTCGACTAGCGGTTCGAGCTCCTACGAGCAGTACTTC	CSAQVSTSGSSSYEQYF
-	16	TRBV12-3/TRBV12-4	-	TRBJ1-4	TGTGCCAGCAGTCGGACTGGGACGGGAACTAATGAAAAACTGTTTTTT	CASSRTGTGTNEKLFF
many	14	TRBV20-1	-	TRBJ2-2	TGCAGTGCTAGAGGGCCAGCAGGGACCGGGGAGCTGTTTTTT	CSARGPAGTGELFF
-	17	TRBV7-9	TRBD1	TRBJ1-2	TGTGCCAGCAGCTTAATGACCCCGGGACAGGACCCTTCTGGCTACACCTTC	CASSLMTPGQDPSGYTF
many	15	TRBV15	-	TRBJ1-4	TGTGCCACCAGCAGAGAAACGGCAGGAGGTGAAAAACTGTTTTTT	CATSRETAGGEKLFF
-	14	TRBV20-1	-	TRBJ2-7	TGCAGTGCTAGGCAAAGGTGGGAGACCTACGAGCAGTACTTC	CSARQRWETYEQYF
few	20	TRBV4-1	-	TRBJ1-4	TGCGCCAGCAGCCAAGATTACGTACAGGGTCGATTGGGGACTAATGAAAAACTGTTTTTT	CASSQDYVQGRLGTNEKLFF
-	13	TRBV6-6	-	TRBJ2-7	TGTGCCAGCAGTGAAGCGCGTTCGTACGAGCAGTACTTC	CASSEARSYEQYF